The 16 T cell receptor beta chains below were found in one sample sequenced in a study of technical replicates of blood from several donors. The method was immunoSEQ multiplex PCR; TCRdb's version includes in-frame clones alone and lacks a portion of them. The table records around 15,000 clones, approximately 83% of them present only once. Input material: PBMCs. All receptors derive from a human donor in good health. Some clones in this sample may be carry-over from other donors' samples.

V gene TRBV2 combines with J gene TRBJ2-2, with D perhaps matching TRBD2 (6 bases). The CDR3 spans 15 residues. The ends were cut back, 7 bases at V and 0 bases at J, with 12 bases in the middle. From germline, CDR1 is SNHLY and CDR2 FYNNEI. CDR3 sequence (DNA): TGTGCCAGCAACGGCGCGGGGTCGAACACCGGGGAGCTGTTTTTT. Its translation: CASNGAGSNTGELFF.

The chain employs TRBV7-8 and TRBJ1-2, with TRBD1 identical over 7 bases. V gave up 3 bases and J gave up 4 bases; unmatched junction bases: 17. The CDR3 extends over 18 amino acids. Germline V gene sequence: CDR1 SGHVS, CDR2 FQNEAQ. CDR3 region: CASSFARRQGSSPYGYTF. The CDR3 DNA follows: TGTGCCAGCAGCTTCGCTAGGAGACAGGGCTCCTCTCCCTATGGCTACACCTTC.

This chain joins TRBV11-2 and TRBJ2-7; 8 nucleotides match TRBD2. Germline V gene data show CDR1 as SGHAT and CDR2 as FQNNGV. Trimming at V came to 3 bases and at J to 4 bases, leaving 17 bases not matched to a gene. This CDR3 comprises 18 residues. This chain's CDR3 is CASSFTLGAGRERYEQYF. The CDR3 DNA reads TGTGCCAGCAGCTTCACTCTGGGGGCCGGGAGGGAGAGGTACGAGCAGTACTTC.

This clone has more than one count but fewer than ten. V gene TRBV7-8 combines with J gene TRBJ2-7, with TRBD1 as a possible D gene (6 bases). CDR1 SGHVS and CDR2 FQNEAQ come from the germline V gene. V lost 3 bases and J lost 0, with 12 bases in between. The CDR3 runs 15 residues. The CDR3 reads CASSLGQRTSYEQYF. The CDR3, as DNA: TGTGCCAGCAGCTTGGGACAACGAACCTCCTACGAGCAGTACTTC.

This sequence joins TRBV19 and TRBJ2-1; 15 bases are a match to TRBD2. V lost 3 bases to trimming and J lost 9 bases; unmatched junction nucleotides: 6. The CDR3 extends over 16 amino acids. Germline assignment: CDR1 LNHDA and CDR2 SQIVND (reference sequence). As DNA, the CDR3 is TGTGCCAGTAGTATTGCTGGACTAGCGGGAGGGAGTGAGCAGTTCTTC. This sequence encodes CASSIAGLAGGSEQFF. Complete variable domain (other parts from reference TRBV19 and TRBJ2-1): DGGITQSPKYLFRKEGQNVTLSCEQNLNHDAMYWYRQDPGQGLRLIYYSQIVNDFQKGDIAEGYSVSREKKESFPLTVTSAQKNPTAFYLCASSIAGLAGGSEQFFGPGTRLTVL.

This clone is a singleton in its sample. This rearrangement joins TRBV11-2 to TRBJ2-1; TRBD1 might be the D (6 bases). Between the trimmed V and J ends, which lost 4 bases and 4 bases, there was a span of 14 bases. CDR3 length: 15 residues. Per germline, CDR1 SGHAT and CDR2 FQNNGV. The CDR3 loop reads CASSSGDRQYNEQFF. The DNA for the CDR3 is TGTGCCAGCAGCTCAGGAGACAGGCAATACAATGAGCAGTTCTTC.

The J gene is TRBJ2-3, the V gene TRBV29-1; D call uncertain. V dropped 5 bases and J dropped 7 bases, with 13 bases sitting between them. This CDR3 contains 12 residues. Germline lookup yields CDR1 SQVTM and CDR2 ANQGSEA. CDR3 sequence (DNA): TGCAGCGTTCAGCTGAGGCTTCATACGCAGTATTTT. Translating gives CSVQLRLHTQYF.

The chain couples TRBV4-1 to TRBJ1-5; D not resolved. CDR1 and CDR2 from the germline V gene are MGHRA and YSYEKL. There are 16 residues in the CDR3. Trimming stripped 0 bases from V and 2 bases from J, with 11 bases between. CDR3 sequence reads: CASSQDGGMRNQPQHF. DNA for the CDR3: TGCGCCAGCAGCCAAGATGGCGGTATGCGCAATCAGCCCCAGCATTTT.

This rearrangement joins TRBV10-1 to TRBJ2-7; 9 bases match TRBD2. Germline loops: CDR1 WNHNN, CDR2 SYGVQD (reference sequence). The CDR3 totals 14 residues. J lost 5 bases, V lost 8 bases, and 10 bases had no gene match. In DNA, the CDR3 is TGCGCCAGCGGAGGGGCTAGCGGGACGCACGAGCAGTACTTC. Protein product: CASGGASGTHEQYF.

The chain combines TRBV5-1 with TRBJ2-1, with D perhaps TRBD2 (6 bases). The CDR3 is 12 amino acids. Germline V CDR1 and CDR2: SGHRS, YFSETQ. V dropped 0 bases and J dropped 9 bases, with 7 bases sitting between them. The CDR3 loop is CASSLEGLEQFF. The CDR3 nucleotides read TGCGCCAGCAGCTTGGAGGGACTTGAGCAGTTCTTC.

The rearrangement joins TRBV5-1 to TRBJ1-1; D is possibly TRBD1 (5 bases). The CDR3 runs to 15 residues. The V and J ends lost 0 bases and 1 base respectively, with 10 bases between them. Germline loops: CDR1 SGHRS, CDR2 YFSETQ. The CDR3, as DNA: TGCGCCAGCAGCTTGGACTGGGGCGGGAACACTGAAGCTTTCTTT. It encodes CASSLDWGGNTEAFF.

The chain joins TRBV7-9 to TRBJ1-5, with a weak D call TRBD1 (6 bases). From germline, CDR1 is SEHNR and CDR2 FQNEAQ (reference sequence). The CDR3 is made up of 18 amino acids. The germline V and J ends were trimmed by 2 bases and 4 bases, with 21 bases remaining between them. In DNA form, the CDR3 reads TGTGCCAGCAGCTTAAGTCACCGAAGGGACAACTTAAATCAGCCCCAGCATTTT. It translates to CASSLSHRRDNLNQPQHF.

V gene TRBV7-9 combines with J gene TRBJ1-4; weak D call: TRBD1 (6 bases). The CDR3 has 15 residues. The germline V gene encodes CDR1 SEHNR and CDR2 FQNEAQ (reference sequence). The ends were cut back, 1 base at V and 8 bases at J, with 14 bases in the middle. Here the CDR3 DNA reads TGTGCCAGCAGCTTAGTAGGTCAGGGGAAGGAAAAACTGTTTTTT. Protein product: CASSLVGQGKEKLFF.

This clone was detected once. V is TRBV6-1 and J is TRBJ2-1, with D tentatively TRBD2 (6 bases). Trimming shortened V by 7 bases and J by 3 bases, and 13 bases separated the two germline ends. Germline V gives CDR1 MNHNS, CDR2 SASEGT. CDR3 length equals 14 residues. The CDR3 nucleotides read TGTGCCAGCAACAATCGGGGGAGCTACAATGAGCAGTTCTTC. It is translated as CASNNRGSYNEQFF.

The chain employs TRBV6-1 and TRBJ1-5, with 7 bases aligning to TRBD1. The CDR3 has 13 amino acids. CDR1 and CDR2 (germline): MNHNS, SASEGT. J gave up 6 bases and V 8 bases, and 7 bases lay outside the gene matches. The CDR3 DNA follows: TGTGCCAGCTCGACAGGGAAAGGTCAGCCCCAGCATTTT. This sequence encodes CASSTGKGQPQHF.

V gene TRBV30 combines with J gene TRBJ1-5; 8 bases match TRBD1. CDR1 GTSNPN and CDR2 SVGIG come from the germline V gene (reference sequence). This CDR3 has 13 amino acids. V lost 1 base to trimming and J lost 4 bases; unmatched junction nucleotides: 0. CDR3 amino acids: CAWSGTGNQPQHF. The CDR3 region has the DNA TGTGCCTGGAGTGGGACAGGGAATCAGCCCCAGCATTTT.